What follows are 6 T cell receptor beta chains derived from one specimen sequenced in a study of identical twins. Each CDR3 protein gets one entry after TCRdb re-called the 5' RACE reads with MiXCR. The repertoire consists of around 480,000 distinct CDR3 sequences, with over 12% occurring once and the leading ten covering about 0.52%. Separately, the same data were catalogued under a study of yellow fever vaccine responses in identical twins.

Sequenced: CD4+ T cells sorted from blood. The receptors derive from a woman between 18 and 29 years old in good health.

This clonotype was seen only a few times. This rearrangement joins TRBV7-2 to TRBJ1-2; no definite D call. Germline CDR1 SGHTA, CDR2 FQGNSA. This CDR3 contains 16 residues. V lost 2 bases to trimming and J lost 4 bases, with 17 bases between them. This chain's CDR3 is CASSLMSSGLGYGYTF. The CDR3 DNA follows: TGTGCCAGCAGCTTAATGAGTAGCGGGTTGGGCTATGGCTACACCTTC.

V is TRBV20-1 and J is TRBJ2-3; TRBD2 matches 9 bases. Germline V gene lookup returns CDR1 DFQATT and CDR2 SNEGSKA (reference sequence). V trimming: 0 bases; J trimming: 5 bases; junction bases outside the gene matches: 6. The CDR3 sequence is 15 residues long. CDR3 loop: CSARDSRGGLDTQYF. Here the CDR3 DNA reads TGCAGTGCTAGAGATTCGCGGGGGGGCCTAGATACGCAGTATTTT.

The chain's CDR3 is CASSLLRGQGEQYF. The CDR3 nucleotides read TGTGCCAGCAGCTTGCTCAGGGGGCAGGGCGAGCAGTACTTC. The genes are TRBV7-2 and TRBJ2-7; 8 bases fit TRBD1. V gave up 3 bases and J gave up 6 bases; unmatched junction bases: 7. This CDR3 has 14 residues. The germline gives CDR1 SGHTA, CDR2 FQGNSA.

The CDR3 is CASSLVAQTGGWVQYF. The CDR3 nucleotides read TGTGCCAGCAGCTTAGTAGCCCAGACAGGGGGTTGGGTGCAGTACTTC. The chain is built from TRBV7-2 and TRBJ2-7; 9 bases map to TRBD1. This CDR3 contains 16 residues. Germline V gene data show CDR1 as SGHTA and CDR2 as FQGNSA. J was trimmed by 9 bases and V by 1 base; bases with no gene match: 13.

This clonotype showed up just a few times. The J gene is TRBJ2-5, the V gene TRBV5-1; TRBD2 might be the D (5 bases). The V gene's germline CDR1 is SGHRS and CDR2 YFSETQ. V was pared by 1 base and J by 4 bases, with 8 bases between. CDR3 length: 13 amino acids. Here the CDR3 DNA reads TGCGCCAGCAGCTTGTTCGCGGGAGAGACCCAGTACTTC. Translation: CASSLFAGETQYF.

This clonotype was seen repeatedly, ten times or more. The chain recombines TRBV9 with TRBJ1-1; D remains unclear. CDR3 length equals 13 residues. V lost 4 bases and J lost 1, with 8 bases in between. CDR1 is SGDLS, CDR2 YYNGEE, per germline. CDR3 bases: TGTGCCAGCAGCCAAGCATCGAACACTGAAGCTTTCTTT. This codes for CASSQASNTEAFF.